This TCR beta chain was observed in a study of cytomegalovirus exposure and HLA in healthy donors. Broader study findings: For most subjects, TCR beta sequences were reported to predict HLA-A and HLA-B alleles with accuracy. An analysis was carried out later, and it reportedly showed fewer N-insertions in an Asian-associated ancestry cluster than the roughly 670-donor mean.

As to this clone: Antigen unknown.

With 60 Vbeta and 13 Jbeta primers, the PCR was carried out. The data were produced by immunoSEQ multiplex PCR, yet TCRdb's version contains in-frame clones alone and is incomplete. This table holds about 140,000 clones, 80% found once. Participants comprised healthy donors of bone marrow. The CDR3 runs to 21 residues. In germline, CDR1 is MGHRA, CDR2 YSYEKL. The trim removed 0 bases at V and 2 bases at J, leaving 9 bases unmatched. The sequencing input was PBMCs. The V and J genes are TRBV4-1 and TRBJ2-6, with TRBD2 matching 14 bases. This receptor was taken from a man aged 45-60 years in good health and CMV-seronegative. CDR3 sequence reads: CASSQDLRTSGRLTGANVLTF. As DNA, the CDR3 is TGCGCCAGCAGCCAAGATCTGAGGACTAGCGGGAGGTTAACTGGGGCCAACGTCCTGACTTTC.